This TCR beta chain was recorded in a study of cytomegalovirus exposure and HLA in healthy donors. PCR was performed using 60 Vbeta and 13 Jbeta primers. The protocol was immunoSEQ multiplex PCR, while the TCRdb copy is restricted to in-frame clones and leaves out a portion. Across some 110,000 clones, the top ten clones capture about 2.2% of the sample. This CDR3 region has 15 residues. Germline V CDR1 and CDR2: MNHNY, SVGAGI (reference sequence). The V end lost 5 bases, the J end lost 1 base, and 14 bases lay between the germline ends. Study-level results: Later work found most CMV-associated TCR beta chains apparently HLA-restricted. A missense variant in DCLRE1C was later tied to TCR beta V- and J-gene trimming. Among the sequence variants, a highly shared cluster was likely an artifact of sequencing.

On this clone: Its antigen is not identified.

The V call is TRBV6-6, the J call TRBJ1-1, with TRBD1 as a possible D gene (6 bases). The clonotype originates from a middle-aged man in good health and CMV-seronegative. Source material: PBMCs. The CDR3 DNA reads TGTGCCAGCAGTCGCATTAACAGGGAGAACACTGAAGCTTTCTTT. It translates to CASSRINRENTEAFF.